These T cell receptor beta chains were read from a single sample in a study of cytomegalovirus exposure and HLA in healthy donors. Clones were sequenced by immunoSEQ multiplex PCR, and TCRdb holds only the in-frame ones, with some missing. Of roughly 200,000 clones in the sample, about 80% were seen once. The sequenced material came from PBMCs. These receptor sequences come from a young man in good health and CMV-seronegative. The CDR3 runs from the conserved cysteine through the conserved F or W. Fields, in order: clone size, J gene, V gene, CDR3 protein. Size is stated for part of the rows, as once, few or many counts, or as a class when the clone is expanded.

clone_size: few
j_call: TRBJ2-1
v_call: TRBV7-7
cdr3_aa: CASSLHAGTGGRNEQFF

clone_size: NA
j_call: TRBJ2-1
v_call: TRBV29-1
cdr3_aa: CSVRRLAGVEQFF

clone_size: few
j_call: TRBJ2-2
v_call: TRBV4-2
cdr3_aa: CASSKEPSGSSNTGELFF

clone_size: NA
j_call: TRBJ2-3
v_call: TRBV5-4
cdr3_aa: CASSLVGQGNTDTQYF

clone_size: NA
j_call: TRBJ2-1
v_call: TRBV4-1
cdr3_aa: CASSQTGALLTGQFF

clone_size: NA
j_call: TRBJ1-1
v_call: TRBV27
cdr3_aa: CASSPAAGETEAFF

clone_size: once
j_call: TRBJ1-4
v_call: TRBV5-6
cdr3_aa: CASTPGGRTNEKLFF

clone_size: NA
j_call: TRBJ1-3
v_call: TRBV6-4
cdr3_aa: CASRTGMNSGNTIYF

clone_size: NA
j_call: TRBJ2-6
v_call: TRBV5-5
cdr3_aa: CASSSGQGRLSGANVLTF

clone_size: NA
j_call: TRBJ2-7
v_call: TRBV5-1
cdr3_aa: CASSFPSGGSWEQYF

clone_size: NA
j_call: TRBJ2-5
v_call: TRBV6-6
cdr3_aa: CASSWGMGETQYF

clone_size: once
j_call: TRBJ2-4
v_call: TRBV7-2
cdr3_aa: CASSPPMGAIQYF

clone_size: once
j_call: TRBJ1-1
v_call: TRBV6-7
cdr3_aa: CASSYPNRVSTEAFF

clone_size: few
j_call: TRBJ2-1
v_call: TRBV25-1
cdr3_aa: CASSFEGEQFF

clone_size: NA
j_call: TRBJ1-1
v_call: TRBV5-6
cdr3_aa: CASSLGLRGGNTEAFF

clone_size: NA
j_call: TRBJ1-1
v_call: TRBV2
cdr3_aa: CASSETGNLDTEAFF

clone_size: once
j_call: TRBJ2-1
v_call: TRBV2
cdr3_aa: CASSKRQGSSYNEQFF

clone_size: few
j_call: TRBJ2-3
v_call: TRBV9
cdr3_aa: CASSVALGRDTQYF

clone_size: NA
j_call: TRBJ2-5
v_call: TRBV6-1
cdr3_aa: CASSEQGLVTQYF

clone_size: NA
j_call: TRBJ1-2
v_call: TRBV2
cdr3_aa: CASSDTGVSYGYTF

clone_size: NA
j_call: TRBJ1-4
v_call: TRBV30
cdr3_aa: CAWSTGDEKLFF

clone_size: NA
j_call: TRBJ2-2
v_call: TRBV5-1
cdr3_aa: CATSLKQGTGELFF

clone_size: few
j_call: TRBJ1-2
v_call: TRBV28
cdr3_aa: CASSSPQGVGGYTF

clone_size: NA
j_call: TRBJ2-2
v_call: TRBV9
cdr3_aa: CASSVAPDSQVTGELFF

clone_size: NA
j_call: TRBJ2-3
v_call: TRBV11-2
cdr3_aa: CASSSRLASDTRDTQYF

clone_size: NA
j_call: TRBJ1-4
v_call: TRBV21-1
cdr3_aa: CASSKGTMEEGEKLFF

clone_size: NA
j_call: TRBJ1-1
v_call: TRBV4-1
cdr3_aa: CASSQVEGIAEAFF

clone_size: few
j_call: TRBJ1-2
v_call: TRBV7-9
cdr3_aa: CASSPNRGNYGYTF

clone_size: NA
j_call: TRBJ2-7
v_call: TRBV6-5
cdr3_aa: CASSYGGGTYEQYF

clone_size: NA
j_call: TRBJ1-1
v_call: TRBV12-5
cdr3_aa: CASEFGVTEAFF

clone_size: NA
j_call: TRBJ2-7
v_call: TRBV6-5
cdr3_aa: CASSYLREHTAQYF

clone_size: once
j_call: TRBJ2-5
v_call: TRBV2
cdr3_aa: CASSGDLETQYF

clone_size: NA
j_call: TRBJ2-2
v_call: TRBV6-5
cdr3_aa: CATRTGDTGELFF

clone_size: NA
j_call: TRBJ1-1
v_call: TRBV5-1
cdr3_aa: CASSSQGNTEAFF

clone_size: few
j_call: TRBJ1-2
v_call: TRBV9
cdr3_aa: CASSVLDRPYGYTF

clone_size: NA
j_call: TRBJ2-7
v_call: TRBV29-1
cdr3_aa: CSVWGGQGKDEQYF

clone_size: NA
j_call: TRBJ2-7
v_call: TRBV19
cdr3_aa: CASSISGVYEQYF